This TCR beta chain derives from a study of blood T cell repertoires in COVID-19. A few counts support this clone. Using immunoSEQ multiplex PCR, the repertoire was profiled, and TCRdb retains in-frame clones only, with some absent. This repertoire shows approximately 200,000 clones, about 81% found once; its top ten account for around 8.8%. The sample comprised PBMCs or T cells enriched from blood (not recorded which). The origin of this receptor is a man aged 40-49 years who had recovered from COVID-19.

CDR3 sequence (DNA): TGTGCCACCAGTGATAGGACTAGCGGGGTTTACGAGCAGTACTTC. This sequence encodes CATSDRTSGVYEQYF. The V and J genes are TRBV24-1 and TRBJ2-7; 12 nucleotides align to TRBD2. Germline assignment: CDR1 KGHDR and CDR2 SFDVKD. This CDR3 contains 15 residues. Losses at the gene ends were 3 bases for V and 4 bases for J; bases not matched to a gene: 3.